These 28 T cell receptor beta chains originate from one sample sequenced in a study of shared clonotypes between healthy human individuals. Here immunoSEQ multiplex PCR was the method, and the copy in TCRdb shows in-frame clones only, minus some. This sample has 600,000 to 750,000 clones, with roughly 78% found just once. Source material: memory CD4+ T cells sorted from blood. Subset of the sample: CD45RA-negative fraction. These receptors were taken from a woman in her thirties in good health.

The V gene is TRBV28, the J gene TRBJ2-1; 11 bases are a match to TRBD2. CDR1 and CDR2 from the germline V gene are MDHEN and SYDVKM. This CDR3 region has 19 residues. J gave up 6 bases and V 5 bases, and 18 bases lay outside the gene matches. The CDR3 loop reads CASSPPDGIAGGQANEQFF. The DNA for the CDR3 is TGTGCCAGCAGTCCACCCGACGGAATAGCGGGAGGGCAAGCCAATGAGCAGTTCTTC.

J is TRBJ2-7 and V is TRBV7-8; possible D gene TRBD2, 6 bases. In germline, CDR1 is SGHVS, CDR2 FQNEAQ. Trimming pared 2 bases from V and 2 bases from J, leaving 16 bases between. The length of the CDR3 is 16 residues. The CDR3 spells CASSLRPEGSTYEQYF. CDR3 nucleotide sequence: TGTGCCAGCAGCTTAAGGCCGGAGGGGAGCACCTACGAGCAGTACTTC.

This chain joins TRBV10-3 and TRBJ1-1; D gene uncertain. V was clipped by 9 bases and J by 0 bases, with 11 bases between them. The CDR3 is 13 amino acids. In germline, CDR1 is ENHRY, CDR2 SYGVKD. CDR3 loop: CAISQALNTEAFF. In DNA, the CDR3 is TGTGCCATAAGTCAGGCTTTGAACACTGAAGCTTTCTTT.

Details on this clone: The same CDR3 is also encoded by other DNA sequences in this sample. The V gene is TRBV2, the J gene TRBJ1-5; 9 bases are a match to TRBD1. This CDR3 has 14 amino acids. CDR1 and CDR2 from the germline V gene are SNHLY and FYNNEI. V lost 4 bases, J lost 4 bases, and 2 bases stayed unmatched. Here the CDR3 DNA reads TGTGCCAGCAGTGGGACAGGGGAAAATCAGCCCCAGCATTTT. This sequence encodes CASSGTGENQPQHF. Full variable domain (missing parts from reference TRBV2 and TRBJ1-5): EPEVTQTPSHQVTQMGQEVILRCVPISNHLYFYWYRQILGQKVEFLVSFYNNEISEKSEIFDDQFSVERPDGSNFTLKIRSTKLEDSAMYFCASSGTGENQPQHFGDGTRLSIL.

This clone was observed once. This rearrangement joins TRBV28 to TRBJ2-2; 9 bases align to TRBD1. With V trimmed by 4 bases and J by 6 bases, 15 bases remained unmatched. CDR1 MDHEN and CDR2 SYDVKM come from the germline V gene. The CDR3 runs to 18 residues. CDR3 nucleotides: TGTGCCAGCAGTTCGAAAAACCCGGACAGGGGATTGTCCGGGGAGCTGTTTTTT. It specifies CASSSKNPDRGLSGELFF.

This clone was counted between two and nine times. The chain couples TRBV14 to TRBJ2-3; D might be TRBD2 (5 bases). Trimming pared 4 bases from V and 3 bases from J, leaving 14 bases between. The germline V gene has CDR1 SGHDN and CDR2 FVKESK. The CDR3 has 15 amino acids. The CDR3 region has the DNA TGTGCCAGCAGCCTCCAGCGCGGGTTAACAGATACGCAGTATTTT. Encoded protein: CASSLQRGLTDTQYF.

The CDR3 nucleotides are TGTGCCAGCAGTCCCCAAGGGGAAAAACTGTTTTTT. Amino acid sequence: CASSPQGEKLFF. The rearrangement uses TRBV2 and TRBJ1-4; D unresolved. This CDR3 spans 12 amino acids. V shed 5 bases and J shed 8 bases, with 9 bases lying between them. Germline-derived CDR1 and CDR2 are SNHLY and FYNNEI.

Worth noting for this clone: The identical CDR3 is also encoded by other nucleotide sequences in the sample. This chain links TRBV28 with TRBJ2-2; the match to TRBD1 covers 7 bases. CDR1 is MDHEN and CDR2 is SYDVKM in the germline V gene. This CDR3 spans 14 amino acids. V shed 6 bases and J 6 bases; nucleotides not matched to a gene: 7. Here the CDR3 reads CASSRRQGAGELFF. CDR3 nucleotide sequence: TGTGCCAGCAGCCGGCGACAGGGTGCCGGGGAGCTGTTTTTT.

The genes are TRBV7-8 and TRBJ2-7; D is possibly TRBD1 (6 bases). The CDR3 extends over 12 amino acids. V dropped 7 bases and J dropped 8 bases, with 15 bases sitting between them. Germline-derived CDR1 and CDR2 are SGHVS and FQNEAQ. Here the CDR3 reads CASKTRGDKQYF. In DNA form, the CDR3 reads TGTGCCAGCAAAACAAGAGGGGACAAGCAGTACTTC.

The chain joins TRBV28 to TRBJ2-7, with 9 bases identical to TRBD1. CDR1 is MDHEN and CDR2 is SYDVKM in the germline V gene. The CDR3 runs to 16 residues. V was clipped by 2 bases and J by 4 bases; unmatched bases: 9. CDR3 loop: CASSLPRDRAKYEQYF. For the CDR3, the DNA is TGTGCCAGCAGTTTACCGCGGGACAGGGCGAAGTACGAGCAGTACTTC.

The rearrangement links TRBV29-1 to TRBJ2-5; the D gene is possibly TRBD2 (6 bases). CDR1 and CDR2 (germline): SQVTM, ANQGSEA. This CDR3 spans 14 amino acids. V was pared by 8 bases and J by 5 bases, with 21 bases between. This chain's CDR3 is CSFRPGVVQETQYF. The DNA of the CDR3 is TGCAGCTTCCGGCCGGGAGTTGTGCAGGAGACCCAGTACTTC.

This sequence joins TRBV2 and TRBJ2-7, with 10 bases aligning to TRBD1. The germline gives CDR1 SNHLY, CDR2 FYNNEI. The CDR3 sequence is 15 residues long. Trimming at V came to 3 bases and at J to 2 bases, leaving 4 bases not matched to a gene. Here the CDR3 reads CASSDGTGAPYEQYF. DNA of the CDR3: TGTGCCAGCAGTGATGGGACAGGGGCCCCCTACGAGCAGTACTTC. The complete variable domain, with remaining parts taken from reference TRBV2 and TRBJ2-7, reads EPEVTQTPSHQVTQMGQEVILRCVPISNHLYFYWYRQILGQKVEFLVSFYNNEISEKSEIFDDQFSVERPDGSNFTLKIRSTKLEDSAMYFCASSDGTGAPYEQYFGPGTRLTVT.

This clone has more than one count but fewer than ten. This rearrangement joins TRBV5-1 to TRBJ1-5; D remains unclear. Germline V gene lookup returns CDR1 SGHRS and CDR2 YFSETQ. The CDR3 consists of 13 residues. The V end was cut by 0 bases, the J end by 3 bases, with 4 bases between. The CDR3 DNA is TGCGCCAGCAGCTTGGAACCCAATCAGCCCCAGCATTTT. It yields the protein CASSLEPNQPQHF.

This clone was seen only a few times. V is TRBV2 and J is TRBJ1-4, with D unclear. V dropped 8 bases and J dropped 0 bases, with 10 bases sitting between them. CDR3 length: 14 residues. The germline V gene has CDR1 SNHLY and CDR2 FYNNEI. CDR3 region: CASSVRPTNEKLFF. The CDR3 coding sequence is TGTGCCAGCTCCGTGAGGCCAACTAATGAAAAACTGTTTTTT.

This sequence joins TRBV5-1 and TRBJ1-4; D is unclear. The V and J ends lost 0 bases and 4 bases respectively, with 13 bases between them. The CDR3 has 16 residues. The germline CDR1 and CDR2 sequences are SGHRS and YFSETQ. CDR3 sequence reads: CASSLEGTAFNEKLFF. The CDR3 region has the DNA TGCGCCAGCAGCTTGGAAGGTACAGCCTTTAATGAAAAACTGTTTTTT.

As concerns this clone: At one end, the junction sequence differs from germline, possibly due to a read error. The chain combines TRBV11-2 with TRBJ1-1, with TRBD1 matching 7 bases. This CDR3 region has 13 residues. CDR1 and CDR2 from the germline V gene are SGHAT and FQNNGV. CDR3 in amino acids: CASSSTGNPEAFF. CDR3 nucleotide sequence: TGTGCCAGCAGCTCGACAGGGAACCCTGAAGCTTTCTTT.

This clone was found a few times. J is TRBJ2-1 and V is TRBV6-1; 7 bases agree with TRBD1. Germline V gene lookup returns CDR1 MNHNS and CDR2 SASEGT. The CDR3 loop spans 12 amino acids. J gave up 9 bases and V 4 bases, and 3 bases lay outside the gene matches. CDR3 loop: CASSATGIEQFF. As DNA, the CDR3 is TGTGCCAGCAGTGCGACAGGGATTGAGCAGTTCTTC.

The rearrangement links TRBV18 to TRBJ1-5, with TRBD1 matching 9 bases. Trimming at V came to 3 bases and at J to 5 bases, leaving 2 bases not matched to a gene. Germline-derived CDR1 and CDR2 are KGHSH and LQKENI. This CDR3 comprises 14 residues. The CDR3 DNA reads TGTGCCAGCTCACCGGGACAGGGTTATCAGCCCCAGCATTTT. Protein: CASSPGQGYQPQHF.

This clone has only one observation. CDR3 in DNA: TGTGCCAGCAGTTTACCCGGCAGGGTTTACGAGCAGTACTTC. Translating gives CASSLPGRVYEQYF. The J gene is TRBJ2-7, the V gene TRBV28, with D possibly matching TRBD1 (5 bases). From germline, CDR1 is MDHEN and CDR2 SYDVKM. The V end lost 2 bases, the J end lost 4 bases, and 12 bases lay between the germline ends. The CDR3 has 14 residues.

The V gene is TRBV6-6, the J gene TRBJ2-3; 7 bases match TRBD1. This CDR3 comprises 16 residues. Germline trimming cut 5 bases from V and 2 bases from J; bases unmatched to any gene: 10. Germline lookup yields CDR1 MNHNY and CDR2 SVGAGI (reference sequence). Here the CDR3 reads CASSTEGAGNTDTQYF. The CDR3 nucleotides read TGTGCCAGCAGTACCGAGGGGGCGGGTAACACAGATACGCAGTATTTT.

This chain links TRBV2 with TRBJ1-5; 10 bases line up with TRBD1. V was pared by 6 bases and J by 5 bases, with 7 bases of the junction left unmatched. The CDR3 spans 15 residues. Germline CDR1 is SNHLY and CDR2 is FYNNEI. The CDR3 DNA sequence: TGTGCCAGCAGAGACCGGGACAGGGGACATCAGCCCCAGCATTTT. Translated: CASRDRDRGHQPQHF. Based on the CDR3 plus reference TRBV2 and TRBJ1-5, the full variable domain is EPEVTQTPSHQVTQMGQEVILRCVPISNHLYFYWYRQILGQKVEFLVSFYNNEISEKSEIFDDQFSVERPDGSNFTLKIRSTKLEDSAMYFCASRDRDRGHQPQHFGDGTRLSIL.

A few counts support this clone. CDR3 nucleotides: TGTGCCAGCAGCTTGTCCCTAACTTCTGGAAACACCATATATTTT. Encoded protein: CASSLSLTSGNTIYF. The V and J genes are TRBV5-4 and TRBJ1-3; D ambiguous. This CDR3 is built from 15 residues. Germline CDR1 is SGHNT and CDR2 is YYREEE (reference sequence). V was trimmed by 1 base and J by 1 base, leaving 9 bases between them.

This clone came up a few times. This rearrangement joins TRBV15 to TRBJ2-5, with 7 nucleotides matching TRBD1. Germline V gene lookup returns CDR1 LNHNV and CDR2 YYDKDF (reference sequence). The CDR3 totals 15 residues. V lost 1 base, J lost 1 base, and 3 bases stayed unmatched. The CDR3: CATSRAGQIQETQYF. In DNA, the CDR3 is TGTGCCACCAGCAGAGCGGGACAGATCCAAGAGACCCAGTACTTC.

This clone has only one observation. With a far larger clone one base away, a read error is the likely cause. Other nucleotide sequences in the sample specify the same CDR3. The rearrangement links TRBV2 to TRBJ1-1; D remains ambiguous. The length of the CDR3 is 13 residues. Germline V CDR1 and CDR2: SNHLY, FYNNEI. The CDR3 DNA reads as TGTGCCAGCAGTACAGAGTTCACCGCTGAAGCCTTCTTT. It translates to CASSTEFTAEAFF.

In regard to this clone: The same CDR3 arises from other DNA sequences in this sample as well. The chain recombines TRBV7-2 with TRBJ1-1, with 7 nucleotides matching TRBD1. Unmatched junction bases numbered 5, after V lost 4 bases and J lost 0 bases. Per germline, CDR1 SGHTA and CDR2 FQGNSA. This CDR3 is built from 15 residues. CDR3 amino acids: CASSSQGRMNTEAFF. In DNA, the CDR3 is TGTGCCAGCAGCTCACAGGGGAGGATGAACACTGAAGCTTTCTTT.

The genes are TRBV28 and TRBJ1-2, with D hard to call. From germline, CDR1 is MDHEN and CDR2 SYDVKM. The CDR3 loop spans 13 amino acids. With 3 bases removed from V and 4 bases from J, the gap between germline ends came to 9 bases. CDR3 DNA sequence: TGTGCCAGCAGTTTCGAGACATTCTATGGCTACACCTTC. It is translated as CASSFETFYGYTF.

The CDR3 DNA sequence: TGTGCCAGCAGCGTAGGATTAGGGGCAAGCTGGGAGACCCAGTACTTC. This encodes CASSVGLGASWETQYF. The V call is TRBV9, the J call TRBJ2-5, with D maybe TRBD1 (5 bases). Germline lookup yields CDR1 SGDLS and CDR2 YYNGEE. The CDR3 runs to 16 residues. Trimming pared 0 bases from V and 5 bases from J, leaving 17 bases between. Full variable domain (remainder filled in from reference TRBV9 and TRBJ2-5): DSGVTQTPKHLITATGQRVTLRCSPRSGDLSVYWYQQSLDQGLQFLIQYYNGEERAKGNILERFSAQQFPDLHSELNLSSLELGDSALYFCASSVGLGASWETQYFGPGTRLLVL.

Points on this clone: With a far larger clone one base away, a read error is the likely cause. This sample includes further DNA sequences coding for the same CDR3. This chain connects TRBV7-2 to TRBJ2-7; 7 nucleotides line up with TRBD2. This CDR3 has 14 amino acids. The V and J ends lost 4 bases and 0 bases, in that order; junction bases with no gene match: 3. CDR1 and CDR2 from the germline V gene are SGHTA and FQGNSA. CDR3 in amino acids: CASSSQRDSYEQYF. In nucleotides, the CDR3 is TGTGCCAGCAGCTCACAGCGGGACTCCTACGAGCAGTACTTC.